The clone carrying this TCR beta chain was seen a few times. The sample belongs to a study of blood T cell repertoires in COVID-19. V was pared by 5 bases and J by 0 bases, with 13 bases between. CDR1 and CDR2 (germline): SGHTA, FQGNSA. The CDR3 loop spans 16 amino acids. Clones were sequenced by immunoSEQ multiplex PCR, and TCRdb holds only the in-frame ones, with some missing. The sample lists about 370,000 clones, 90% occurring once. The sequence derives from a man in his late teens or twenties with active or convalescent COVID-19. J is TRBJ1-4 and V is TRBV7-2, with a tentative D call TRBD1 (6 bases). Sequencing input: peripheral blood. CDR3 in amino acids: CASSQTGPTTNEKLFF. CDR3 DNA sequence: TGTGCCAGCAGCCAGACAGGACCTACAACTAATGAAAAACTGTTTTTT.